The clone carrying this T cell receptor beta chain was counted between two and nine times. Its antigen remains unidentified. The V segment lost 4 bases and the J segment 0 bases; nucleotides outside the gene matches: 8. The CDR3 consists of 17 residues. In germline, CDR1 is SGHRS, CDR2 YFSETQ. Sorting based on CD45RO/CCR7/CD25/CD127/CD95/CD27 separated CD4+ naive, central memory, regulatory and stem cell-like memory cells. Since all of the isolated RNA was reverse transcribed, expressed TCRB transcripts were what got sequenced. Generated by immunoSEQ multiplex PCR, the TCRdb table keeps only in-frame clones and is missing some. Of about 250,000 clones listed, 14% are singletons. The data originate from a study of beta chain features in type 1 diabetes. The overall study: No patient-donor differences in age, gender, total cells or subset yield. Study-level results: VDJ junctions sequenced from type 1 diabetes patients showed fewer insertions and more deletions. Sampled from patients, naive, central memory and Treg TCRB repertoires appeared more similar than those sampled from healthy donors.

The chain employs TRBV5-1 and TRBJ1-3; 9 positions agree with TRBD1. Specimen: naive CD4+ T cells from blood. The TCR sequence derives from a woman aged 40 to 50 in good health. The CDR3 DNA reads TGCGCCAGCAGCACAGGGGGCCTCCAGCACTCTGGAAACACCATATATTTT. This sequence encodes CASSTGGLQHSGNTIYF.